A selection of T cell receptor beta chains follows, all from one sample in a study of T-cell reconstitution after alpha-beta-depleted transplantation in children. Each CDR3 protein is one row after TCRdb ran MiXCR on the PCR reads. The table has 150,000 to 200,000 distinct CDR3 sequences, 11% seen once. The input for sequencing was PBMCs, taken before TCRalphabeta/CD19-depleted stem cell transplant. Receptor source: a boy aged 2-9 years with acute myeloid leukemia, due to receive a stem cell transplant. Each CDR3 is given with its conserved first and last residue. The D gene is left open where the match is weak. Only part of the rows carry a size: once, few, many, or a class if the clone is expanded.

v_gene	abundance	j_gene	d_gene	CDR3aa	CDR3nt
TRBV19	many	TRBJ1-5	TRBD1	CASSWDSLNQPQHF	TGTGCCAGTAGTTGGGACAGCCTTAATCAGCCCCAGCATTTT
TRBV12-3/TRBV12-4	once	TRBJ2-7	TRBD1	CASSIDREGIEQYF	TGTGCCAGCAGTATAGACAGGGAAGGGATCGAGCAGTACTTC
TRBV3-1	-	TRBJ2-1	TRBD2	CASSQGSGMFF	TGTGCCAGCAGCCAAGGGAGCGGGATGTTCTTC
TRBV7-2	many	TRBJ2-3	-	CASSLATTRGTDTQYF	TGTGCCAGCAGCTTAGCGACTACCCGGGGCACAGATACGCAGTATTTT
TRBV12-3/TRBV12-4	many	TRBJ2-5	-	CASSLEGLQETQYF	TGTGCCAGCAGCCTTGAGGGACTTCAAGAGACCCAGTACTTC
TRBV6-1	many	TRBJ1-4	-	CASSESPRGKLFF	TGTGCCAGCAGTGAAAGCCCGAGGGGAAAACTGTTTTTT
TRBV5-1	many	TRBJ2-1	-	CASSFGNYNEQFF	TGCGCCAGCAGCTTTGGTAACTACAATGAGCAGTTCTTC
TRBV27	many	TRBJ1-6	-	CASSFFSNSPLHF	TGTGCCAGCAGTTTTTTCTCCAATTCACCCCTCCACTTT
TRBV20-1	many	TRBJ2-1	-	CSARTQGGTINEQFF	TGCAGTGCTAGAACCCAGGGGGGGACGATCAATGAGCAGTTCTTC
TRBV11-2	many	TRBJ2-3	-	CASRRITDTQYF	TGTGCCAGCAGGCGTATCACCGATACGCAGTATTTT
TRBV10-2	many	TRBJ2-3	-	CASSGYTSSTDTQYF	TGCGCCAGCAGTGGGTACACTTCTAGCACAGATACGCAGTATTTT
TRBV20-1	many	TRBJ1-1	-	CSVPYSPNTEAFF	TGCAGTGTACCTTATAGCCCGAACACTGAAGCTTTCTTT
TRBV7-9	many	TRBJ2-7	-	CASSKQGTYEQYF	TGTGCCAGCAGCAAACAGGGAACCTACGAGCAGTACTTC
TRBV6-1	many	TRBJ2-1	TRBD1	CASRGQGSSYNEQFF	TGTGCCAGCAGGGGACAGGGCAGCTCCTACAATGAGCAGTTCTTC
TRBV7-6	-	TRBJ2-1	-	CASSLVIDSEDNEQFF	TGTGCCAGCAGCTTAGTCATTGACAGTGAGGACAATGAGCAGTTCTTC
TRBV4-1	many	TRBJ1-4	-	CASSQYPNSGAEKLFF	TGCGCCAGCAGCCAATACCCCAACTCAGGGGCCGAAAAACTGTTTTTT
TRBV5-1	many	TRBJ2-7	-	CASSPHRSYEQYF	TGCGCCAGCAGCCCGCACAGGTCCTACGAGCAGTACTTC
TRBV6-5	many	TRBJ2-2	-	CASSYSIRTDSNTGELFF	TGTGCCAGCAGTTACTCGATTCGGACAGACTCGAACACCGGGGAGCTGTTTTTT
TRBV12-3/TRBV12-4	many	TRBJ2-5	-	CASRREEYETQYF	TGTGCCAGCAGACGAGAAGAGTACGAGACCCAGTACTTC
TRBV7-2	-	TRBJ1-2	-	CASSLALGSGDGYTF	TGTGCCAGCAGCTTGGCCTTAGGTTCGGGGGATGGCTACACCTTC
TRBV12-3/TRBV12-4	many	TRBJ2-1	TRBD2	CASSLYLAGGNEQFF	TGTGCCAGCAGTTTGTACCTAGCGGGAGGTAATGAGCAGTTCTTC
TRBV25-1	many	TRBJ2-3	TRBD2	CASSPFVSGGPFQPDTQYF	TGTGCCAGCAGTCCCTTTGTTAGCGGGGGGCCCTTCCAGCCAGATACGCAGTATTTT
TRBV28	-	TRBJ2-7	-	CASSSRQWRGENYEQYF	TGTGCCAGCAGTTCCCGTCAGTGGCGGGGAGAGAACTACGAGCAGTACTTC
TRBV18	few	TRBJ2-1	TRBD2	CASSPNIISGTRLSYNEQFF	TGTGCCAGCTCACCAAACATAATTTCCGGGACTAGGCTATCCTACAATGAGCAGTTCTTC